A selection of T cell receptor beta chains follows, all from one sample in a study of response to subunit inactivated influenza vaccine. TCRdb used MiXCR to reprocess the RT-PCR reads, holding one entry per CDR3 protein. This table has more than 700,000 distinct CDR3 sequences, around 20% appearing once. The specimen was PBMCs from blood, collected roughly 5 days after vaccination. The receptors here all came from a man aged 45-65 years who received an inactivated influenza vaccine. Each CDR3 is given with its conserved first and last residue. D genes are given only for firm matches. The size entry is marked missing in some rows and otherwise reads once, few, many or a size class.

D,J,size,V,CDR3,DNA
TRBD1,TRBJ2-7,NA,TRBV24-1,CATSEGTGGTYEQYF,TGTGCCACCAGTGAGGGGACAGGGGGCACCTACGAGCAGTACTTC
TRBD2,TRBJ2-1,NA,TRBV12-3/TRBV12-4,CASREKAGSSYNEQFF,TGTGCCAGCAGAGAGAAAGCGGGGAGCTCCTACAATGAGCAGTTCTTC
NA,TRBJ2-7,NA,TRBV7-2,CASSLVERGVKYEQYF,TGTGCCAGCAGCTTAGTAGAAAGGGGAGTTAAATACGAGCAGTACTTC
NA,TRBJ2-7,NA,TRBV5-1,CASSFGAGGREQYF,TGCGCCAGCAGCTTTGGGGCAGGTGGACGCGAGCAGTACTTC
TRBD2,TRBJ2-3,few,TRBV20-1,CSAPSGGNTDTQYF,TGCAGTGCTCCCTCCGGGGGGAACACAGATACGCAGTATTTT
NA,TRBJ2-1,many,TRBV7-2,CASSPAGHLYNEQFF,TGTGCCAGCAGCCCAGCGGGACACCTATACAATGAGCAGTTCTTC
NA,TRBJ1-5,NA,TRBV20-1,CSALRGHSNQPQHF,TGCAGTGCCCTTCGGGGTCATAGCAATCAGCCCCAGCATTTT
NA,TRBJ2-1,many,TRBV10-3,CAIREGRSSYNEQFF,TGTGCCATCAGGGAAGGCAGGAGCTCCTACAATGAGCAGTTCTTC
NA,TRBJ1-2,NA,TRBV6-2/TRBV6-3,CASSYSGEGYTF,TGTGCCAGCAGTTACTCCGGGGAAGGCTACACCTTC
NA,TRBJ2-7,NA,TRBV27,CASSSIPISGFPYEQYF,TGTGCCAGCAGCTCCATCCCGATTAGCGGTTTCCCCTACGAGCAGTACTTC
TRBD2,TRBJ2-1,few,TRBV7-2,CASSFSLAGGSNEQFF,TGTGCCAGCAGCTTTAGCCTAGCGGGGGGGTCGAATGAGCAGTTCTTC
TRBD2,TRBJ2-7,few,TRBV20-1,CSARDRTSGRSGEQYF,TGCAGTGCTAGAGATCGGACTAGCGGGAGATCTGGAGAGCAGTACTTC
NA,TRBJ2-2,many,TRBV4-3,CASSQDRGNTGELFF,TGTGCCAGCAGCCAAGATCGTGGGAACACCGGGGAGCTGTTTTTT
NA,TRBJ1-4,few,TRBV28,CAAMDSLEKLFF,TGTGCCGCGATGGACAGTCTTGAAAAACTGTTTTTT
TRBD2,TRBJ2-3,NA,TRBV5-1,CASSLTSGGRGENTQYF,TGCGCCAGCAGCTTGACTAGCGGGGGGCGCGGGGAGAATACGCAGTATTTT
NA,TRBJ2-7,many,TRBV5-1,CASSLMGCEQYF,TGCGCCAGCAGCTTGATGGGCTGCGAGCAGTACTTC